These 10 T cell receptor beta chains came from one sample sequenced in a study of control samples from healthy donors and cancer patients. TCRdb keeps only in-frame clones here, not all; method: immunoSEQ multiplex PCR. Of roughly 70,000 clones listed, 84% are singletons. The sample consisted of blood. The receptor set was obtained from a man aged 50 to 60 in good health.

The V gene is TRBV6-5, the J gene TRBJ1-3; the D is unclear. The ends were cut back, 6 bases at V and 0 bases at J, with 12 bases in the middle. The length of the CDR3 is 15 residues. Looked up from germline, CDR1 is MNHEY and CDR2 is SVGAGI. The CDR3 here is CASRKDGRSGNTIYF. The CDR3 region has the DNA TGTGCCAGCAGGAAGGACGGGCGCTCTGGAAACACCATATATTTT.

This clone came up a few times. V gene TRBV7-9 combines with J gene TRBJ1-5; weak D call: TRBD1 (6 bases). This CDR3 has 14 amino acids. Per the germline V gene, CDR1 is SEHNR and CDR2 is FQNEAQ (reference sequence). The germline V and J ends were trimmed by 7 bases and 4 bases, with 14 bases remaining between them. The CDR3 DNA reads as TGTGCCAGCACAGAAGGAACAGGGAATCAGCCCCAGCATTTT. Translating it yields CASTEGTGNQPQHF. Supplemented by reference TRBV7-9 and TRBJ1-5, the full variable domain reads DTGVSQNPRHKITKRGQNVTFRCDPISEHNRLYWYRQTLGQGPEFLTYFQNEAQLEKSRLLSDRFSAERPKGSFSTLEIQRTEQGDSAMYLCASTEGTGNQPQHFGDGTRLSIL.

This clone was found once. The rearrangement links TRBV9 to TRBJ1-1; D unclear. Trimming removed 4 bases from V and 1 base from J, with 14 bases in between. The length of the CDR3 is 15 residues. In germline, CDR1 is SGDLS, CDR2 YYNGEE. The CDR3: CASSPRRQPNTEAFF. In nucleotides, the CDR3 is TGTGCCAGCAGCCCCCGACGGCAGCCGAACACTGAAGCTTTCTTT. Together with reference TRBV9 and TRBJ1-1, the CDR3 gives the full variable domain: DSGVTQTPKHLITATGQRVTLRCSPRSGDLSVYWYQQSLDQGLQFLIQYYNGEERAKGNILERFSAQQFPDLHSELNLSSLELGDSALYFCASSPRRQPNTEAFFGQGTRLTVV.

The gene calls are TRBV9 and TRBJ1-2, with D tentatively TRBD1 (6 bases). The CDR3 runs 14 residues. V was shortened by 0 bases and J by 7 bases, with 13 bases between the two germline ends. Germline-derived CDR1 and CDR2 are SGDLS and YYNGEE. The CDR3 here is CASSVGGAAGGYTF. The CDR3 DNA follows: TGTGCCAGCAGCGTAGGGGGGGCTGCGGGTGGCTACACCTTC.

By sample fraction, this clone is medium-sized. At the DNA level, this CDR3 is encoded by other sequences in the same sample as well. The chain combines TRBV2 with TRBJ1-2; D is undetermined. The germline V gene has CDR1 SNHLY and CDR2 FYNNEI. This CDR3 is built from 13 residues. V lost 3 bases, J lost 2 bases, and 7 bases lay in between. The chain's CDR3 is CASSDRGNYGYTF. The CDR3, as DNA: TGTGCCAGCAGTGATCGGGGAAACTATGGCTACACCTTC.

This sequence joins TRBV11-3 and TRBJ2-7; D perhaps matches TRBD1 (6 bases). CDR3 length: 12 amino acids. Germline V gene lookup returns CDR1 SGHNT and CDR2 YENEEA. V lost 1 base, J lost 11 bases, and 12 bases lay in between. The CDR3 DNA follows: TGTGCCAGCAGCTTAGCCTCAGGGGCCGAGTACTTC. This encodes CASSLASGAEYF.

The chain joins TRBV30 to TRBJ1-5; TRBD1 matches at 9 bases. The CDR3 contains 15 residues. Germline V gene data show CDR1 as GTSNPN and CDR2 as SVGIG (reference sequence). Trimming removed 5 bases from V and 0 bases from J; junction bases left unmatched: 5. Here the CDR3 DNA reads TGTGCCTGGGACAGGGGGGAGTCTAGCAATCAGCCCCAGCATTTT. It codes for CAWDRGESSNQPQHF.

CDR3 sequence reads: CSVEGLAGESDTGELFF. The CDR3 DNA reads as TGCAGCGTTGAGGGGCTAGCGGGAGAATCGGACACCGGGGAGCTGTTTTTT. The chain employs TRBV29-1 and TRBJ2-2, with TRBD2 identical over 10 bases. The ends lost 3 bases at V and 3 bases at J; junction bases unmatched: 10. This CDR3 comprises 17 residues. In germline, CDR1 is SQVTM, CDR2 ANQGSEA.

This sequence joins TRBV4-3 and TRBJ2-7; possible D gene TRBD2, 5 bases. V was pared by 1 base and J by 2 bases, with 12 bases between. The CDR3 covers 15 residues. In germline, CDR1 is LGHNA, CDR2 YSLEER. CDR3: CASSQGSGIPYEQYF. CDR3 DNA: TGCGCCAGCAGCCAAGGATCCGGGATTCCCTACGAGCAGTACTTC.

The chain combines TRBV24-1 with TRBJ2-2; 9 bases are a match to TRBD2. The trim removed 9 bases at V and 2 bases at J, leaving 3 bases unmatched. This CDR3 has 14 amino acids. CDR1 is KGHDR and CDR2 is SFDVKD in the germline V gene. The CDR3 region is CATSSGTNTGELFF. As DNA, the CDR3 is TGTGCCACCTCTAGCGGGACTAACACCGGGGAGCTGTTTTTT.